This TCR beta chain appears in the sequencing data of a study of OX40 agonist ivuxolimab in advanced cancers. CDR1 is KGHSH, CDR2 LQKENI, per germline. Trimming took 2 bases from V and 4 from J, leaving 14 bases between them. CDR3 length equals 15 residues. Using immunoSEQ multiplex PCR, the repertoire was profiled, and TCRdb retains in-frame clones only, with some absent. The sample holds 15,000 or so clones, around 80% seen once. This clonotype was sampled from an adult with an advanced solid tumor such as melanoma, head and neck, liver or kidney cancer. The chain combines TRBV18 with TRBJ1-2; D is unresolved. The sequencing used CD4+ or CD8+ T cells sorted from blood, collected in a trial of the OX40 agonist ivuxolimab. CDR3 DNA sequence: TGTGCCAGCTCACCAAAATCCGGATCTCCCTATGGCTACACCTTC. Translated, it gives CASSPKSGSPYGYTF.